This entry is about one T cell receptor (beta chain). Its specificity is unknown. These data originate in a study of cytomegalovirus exposure and HLA in healthy donors. General study results and limits: The classifier, whose performance was assessed in both the original and validation cohorts, reportedly diagnosed cytomegalovirus status with high specificity and sensitivity. Among CMV-associated TCR beta chains, most appeared HLA-restricted in a later analysis.

Vbeta (60) and Jbeta (13) primers were used in the PCR. Measured with immunoSEQ multiplex PCR; TCRdb has only the in-frame clones, and not every one. This table holds 150,000 to 200,000 clones, about 86% found once. The CDR3 extends over 12 amino acids. Germline V lookup: CDR1 SGHTA, CDR2 FQGNSA. The V gene end was trimmed by 5 bases and the J gene end by 16 bases; junction bases not matched to a gene: 10. The chain has TRBV7-2 and TRBJ2-1; 8 nucleotides line up with TRBD2. The clonotype was recovered from a woman aged 18-30 years in good health and CMV-seronegative. Sequenced material: PBMCs. The CDR3 DNA reads as TGTGCCAGCAGCCCTAGAGTTAGCGGGATCTTCTTC. Its translation is CASSPRVSGIFF.